This T cell receptor beta chain was captured in a study of blood T cell repertoires in COVID-19. Overall study context: Acute and convalescent COVID-19 samples came from the United States, Italy and Spain. PBMCs, B-cell-depleted T cells, or T cells provided the cDNA or gDNA that made up the material.

Trimming left V 3 bases short and J 3 bases short, with 12 bases between. Germline CDR1 reads LNHDA; CDR2 reads SQIVND (reference sequence). The CDR3 covers 15 residues. Sequencing used immunoSEQ multiplex PCR; TCRdb keeps in-frame clones, though not all of them. This sample has some 50,000 clones; 75% to 85% occur once, and the top ten carry 6% to 9%. This clone was counted once. This sequence was found in a human donor in a cohort sampled during active COVID-19. The sample comprised peripheral blood. This sequence joins TRBV19 and TRBJ2-1, with D possibly being TRBD2 (6 bases). CDR3 region: CASSIGGSLYNEQFF. CDR3 nucleotides: TGTGCCAGTAGTATTGGAGGGAGTCTCTACAATGAGCAGTTCTTC.